This T cell receptor (beta chain) emerged from a study of blood T cell repertoires in COVID-19. A single count supports this clone. In the authors' workflow: Amplifying reference gene primers gave estimates of nucleated cell counts. The repertoire was sequenced with immunoSEQ multiplex PCR; TCRdb's copy has only in-frame clones and lacks some. V and J calls and clone size are those listed in that table; D and trimming were worked out from the DNA. The sample carries about 220,000 clones, around four fifths recorded once. The germline V gene encodes CDR1 KGHSH and CDR2 LQKENI. Trimming stripped 5 bases from V and 3 bases from J, with 9 bases between. This CDR3 is 13 amino acids long.

Sequenced input: peripheral blood. V gene TRBV18 combines with J gene TRBJ2-3, with D hard to call. The clonotype originates from a man younger than 45 with active or convalescent COVID-19. CDR3 nucleotides: TGTGCCAGCTCAGCCGACTTTACAGATACGCAGTATTTT. Its translation: CASSADFTDTQYF.